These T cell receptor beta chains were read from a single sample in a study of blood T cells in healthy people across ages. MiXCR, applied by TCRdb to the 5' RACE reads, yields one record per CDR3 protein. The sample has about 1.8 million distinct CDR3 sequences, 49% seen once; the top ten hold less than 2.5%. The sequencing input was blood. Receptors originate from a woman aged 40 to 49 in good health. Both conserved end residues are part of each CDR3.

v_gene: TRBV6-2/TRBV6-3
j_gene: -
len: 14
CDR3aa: CASSLTRLRNEQYF

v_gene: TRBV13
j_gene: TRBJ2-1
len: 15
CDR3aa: CASTRGLAGNNEQFF

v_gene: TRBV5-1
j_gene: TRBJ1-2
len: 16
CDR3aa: CASSLVGAGSAYGYTF

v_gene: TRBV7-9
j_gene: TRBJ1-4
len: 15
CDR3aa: CASSRPGQLNEKLFF

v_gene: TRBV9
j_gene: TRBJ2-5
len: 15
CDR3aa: CASSVGVGAQETQYF

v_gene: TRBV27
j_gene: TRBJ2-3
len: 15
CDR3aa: CASSGRLGLADTQYF

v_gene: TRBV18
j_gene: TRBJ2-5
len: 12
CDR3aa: CASSPAPETQYF

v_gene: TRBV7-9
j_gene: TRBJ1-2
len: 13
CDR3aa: CASSLELVYGYTF

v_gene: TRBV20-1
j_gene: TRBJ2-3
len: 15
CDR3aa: CSAAILAGTTDTQYF

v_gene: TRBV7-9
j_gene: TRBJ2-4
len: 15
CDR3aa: CASSFRPAAKNIQYF

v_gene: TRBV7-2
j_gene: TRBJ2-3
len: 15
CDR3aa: CASSLGASIPDTQYF

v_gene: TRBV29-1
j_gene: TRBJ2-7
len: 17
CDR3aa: CSVEGRGTGRETYEQYF

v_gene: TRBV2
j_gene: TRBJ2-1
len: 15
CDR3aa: CASSRDPQGPNEQFF

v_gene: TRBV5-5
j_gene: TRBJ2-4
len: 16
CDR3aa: CASSSLGTLFKNIQYF

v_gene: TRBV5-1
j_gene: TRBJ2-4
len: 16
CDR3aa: CASSSGSLGAKNIQYF

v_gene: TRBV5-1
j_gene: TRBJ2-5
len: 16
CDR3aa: CASSLVRLAGDETQYF

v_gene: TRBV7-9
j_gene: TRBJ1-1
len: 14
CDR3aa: CASSEQGRNTEAFF

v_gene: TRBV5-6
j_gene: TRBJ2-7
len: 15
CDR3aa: CASTFLSGGSYEQYF

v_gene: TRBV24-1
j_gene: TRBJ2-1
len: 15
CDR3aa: CATSDLRAGQNEQFF

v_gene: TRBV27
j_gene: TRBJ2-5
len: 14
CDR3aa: CASSFRARQETQYF

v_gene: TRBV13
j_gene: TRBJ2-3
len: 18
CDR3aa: CASSLGLAGGHGTDTQYF

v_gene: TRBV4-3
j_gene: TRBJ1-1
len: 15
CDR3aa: CASSQEDQRNTEAFF

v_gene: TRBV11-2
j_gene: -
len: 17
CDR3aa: CASSFPGEGALYNEQFF

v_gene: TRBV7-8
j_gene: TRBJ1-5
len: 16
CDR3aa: CASSVEQGAFSQPQHF

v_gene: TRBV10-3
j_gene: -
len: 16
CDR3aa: CAISGTGDILQETQFF

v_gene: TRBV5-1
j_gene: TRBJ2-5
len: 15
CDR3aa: CASSLLGLEQETQYF